This entry features one T cell receptor (beta chain) sequence. Antigen specificity is unknown. Germline lookup yields CDR1 SGHTA and CDR2 FQGNSA. The CDR3 length is 15 residues. V was pared by 1 base and J by 1 base, with 8 bases between. Using immunoSEQ multiplex PCR, the repertoire was profiled, and TCRdb retains in-frame clones only, with some absent. The table records over 95,000 clones, roughly 95% of them present only once. This specimen comes from a study of siplizumab effects on memory and regulatory T cells. Study conclusions and caveats: In roughly 80-95% of proliferating CD4+ or CD8+ clones, a naive or memory phenotype could not be assigned.

The receptor comes from a human donor in good health. The sequenced sample was non-Treg CD4+ T cells sorted from blood. The chain combines TRBV7-2 with TRBJ2-1; D is unclear. CDR3 coding DNA: TGTGCCAGCAGCTTAGAATTCGGTTCCTACAATGAGCAGTTCTTC. It codes for CASSLEFGSYNEQFF.